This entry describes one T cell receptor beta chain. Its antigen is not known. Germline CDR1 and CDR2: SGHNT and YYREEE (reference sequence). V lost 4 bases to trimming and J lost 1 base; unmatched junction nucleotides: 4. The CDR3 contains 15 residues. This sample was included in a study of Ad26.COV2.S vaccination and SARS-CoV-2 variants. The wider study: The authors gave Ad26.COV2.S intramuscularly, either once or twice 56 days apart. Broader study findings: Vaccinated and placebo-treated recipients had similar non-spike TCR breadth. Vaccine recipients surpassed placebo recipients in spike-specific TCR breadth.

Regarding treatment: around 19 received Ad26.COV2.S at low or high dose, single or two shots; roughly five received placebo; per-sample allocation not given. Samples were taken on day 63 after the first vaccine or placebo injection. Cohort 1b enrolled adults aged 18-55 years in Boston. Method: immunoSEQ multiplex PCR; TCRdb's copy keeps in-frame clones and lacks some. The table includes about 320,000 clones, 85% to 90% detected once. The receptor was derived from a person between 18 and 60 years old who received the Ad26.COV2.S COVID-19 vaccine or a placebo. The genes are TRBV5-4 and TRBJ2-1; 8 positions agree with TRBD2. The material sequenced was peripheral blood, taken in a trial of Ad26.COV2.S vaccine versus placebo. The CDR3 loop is CASSSSSGSYNEQFF. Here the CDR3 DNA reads TGTGCCAGCAGCAGCTCTAGCGGGTCCTACAATGAGCAGTTCTTC.